A selection of T cell receptor beta chains follows, all from one sample in a study of cytomegalovirus exposure and HLA in healthy donors. The protocol was immunoSEQ multiplex PCR, while the TCRdb copy is restricted to in-frame clones and leaves out a portion. The sample carries some 130,000 clones, roughly three quarters recorded once. The sample taken for sequencing was PBMCs. These TCRs come from a man aged 25-45 years in good health and CMV-seronegative. The CDR3 runs from the conserved cysteine through the conserved F or W. Fields, in order: CDR3 DNA, CDR3 protein, D gene, J gene, clone size, V gene. The D gene is left open where the match is weak. A clone size is listed for some rows: how often the clone was seen (once, few, many), or a class if it is expanded.

CDR3 DNA: TGTGCCAGCAACCGACGACTAGCGGGAGTCAATGAGCAGTTCTTC
CDR3 protein: CASNRRLAGVNEQFF
D gene: TRBD2
J gene: TRBJ2-1
clone size: few
V gene: TRBV7-2

CDR3 DNA: TGTGCCAGCAGCGGTCGTTTGGGGGGTACGAGCGAGCAGTACTTC
CDR3 protein: CASSGRLGGTSEQYF
D gene: NA
J gene: TRBJ2-7
clone size: NA
V gene: TRBV11-2

CDR3 DNA: TGCGCCAGCAGCCCGACTAGCGGGGGCTACGAGCAGTACTTC
CDR3 protein: CASSPTSGGYEQYF
D gene: TRBD2
J gene: TRBJ2-7
clone size: NA
V gene: TRBV10-1

CDR3 DNA: TGTGCCAGCAGTGCCCCCGGGACAGGGGGTAATGAGCAGTTCTTC
CDR3 protein: CASSAPGTGGNEQFF
D gene: TRBD1
J gene: TRBJ2-1
clone size: NA
V gene: TRBV6-1

CDR3 DNA: TGCGCCAGCAGTAGCGGGAGAATAGATACGCAGTATTTT
CDR3 protein: CASSSGRIDTQYF
D gene: TRBD2
J gene: TRBJ2-3
clone size: NA
V gene: TRBV10-2

CDR3 DNA: TGTGCCAGCTCACCACCCCCAGCTCCGAAGGCAACTAGAACGGCCCAAGAGACCCAGTACTTC
CDR3 protein: CASSPPPAPKATRTAQETQYF
D gene: NA
J gene: TRBJ2-5
clone size: NA
V gene: TRBV18

CDR3 DNA: TGCAGCGTTGAAACGGCTAACTATGGCTACACCTTC
CDR3 protein: CSVETANYGYTF
D gene: NA
J gene: TRBJ1-2
clone size: once
V gene: TRBV29-1

CDR3 DNA: TGTGCCTGGAGTGTTGGCTCGAATCAGCCCCAGCATTTT
CDR3 protein: CAWSVGSNQPQHF
D gene: NA
J gene: TRBJ1-5
clone size: NA
V gene: TRBV30

CDR3 DNA: TGTGCCAGCAGCTTAGAACTCCCCACGAACACTGAAGCTTTCTTT
CDR3 protein: CASSLELPTNTEAFF
D gene: NA
J gene: TRBJ1-1
clone size: NA
V gene: TRBV11-1

CDR3 DNA: TGTGCCAGCAGCTCGGCCGTGACTAGCGGGAGTGTCGGCACAGATACGCAGTATTTT
CDR3 protein: CASSSAVTSGSVGTDTQYF
D gene: TRBD2
J gene: TRBJ2-3
clone size: NA
V gene: TRBV7-2

CDR3 DNA: TGTGCCAGCAGGCCGGGACAGATTACAGATACGCAGTATTTT
CDR3 protein: CASRPGQITDTQYF
D gene: TRBD1
J gene: TRBJ2-3
clone size: NA
V gene: TRBV28

CDR3 DNA: TGTGCCTGGAGTGGTCTGAGCGGGTCTTACAATGAGCAGTTCTTC
CDR3 protein: CAWSGLSGSYNEQFF
D gene: NA
J gene: TRBJ2-1
clone size: few
V gene: TRBV30

CDR3 DNA: TGTGCCAGCAGTATAAGCGGGAACACCGGGGAGCTGTTTTTT
CDR3 protein: CASSISGNTGELFF
D gene: NA
J gene: TRBJ2-2
clone size: once
V gene: TRBV2

CDR3 DNA: TGCGCCAGCAGTCTTACAGGTAGCAATCAGCCCCAGCATTTT
CDR3 protein: CASSLTGSNQPQHF
D gene: NA
J gene: TRBJ1-5
clone size: NA
V gene: TRBV5-1

CDR3 DNA: TGTGCCAGCAGTGAGTGGAGCCACTTAGGGGCGTACGAGCAGTACTTC
CDR3 protein: CASSEWSHLGAYEQYF
D gene: NA
J gene: TRBJ2-7
clone size: NA
V gene: TRBV6-1

CDR3 DNA: TGTGCCAGTGGGACTAGCGGGAGATTCGGAGAGACCCAGTACTTC
CDR3 protein: CASGTSGRFGETQYF
D gene: TRBD2
J gene: TRBJ2-5
clone size: NA
V gene: TRBV6-1

CDR3 DNA: TGTGCCAGCAGTTTCTGGGGGAGAGGGGGAGATACGCAGTATTTT
CDR3 protein: CASSFWGRGGDTQYF
D gene: NA
J gene: TRBJ2-3
clone size: NA
V gene: TRBV28

CDR3 DNA: TGCGCCAGCAGTGACAGGGGTTTTAACTATGGCTACACCTTC
CDR3 protein: CASSDRGFNYGYTF
D gene: NA
J gene: TRBJ1-2
clone size: NA
V gene: TRBV10-2

CDR3 DNA: TGTGCCAGCAGTTTGACTAGCGGGAGCACAGATACGCAGTATTTT
CDR3 protein: CASSLTSGSTDTQYF
D gene: TRBD2
J gene: TRBJ2-3
clone size: NA
V gene: TRBV6-4

CDR3 DNA: TGTGCCAGCAGCCGTTTCAGCGGGGACAATGAGCAGTTCTTC
CDR3 protein: CASSRFSGDNEQFF
D gene: TRBD2
J gene: TRBJ2-1
clone size: NA
V gene: TRBV7-9

CDR3 DNA: TGTGCCAGCAGCTTGGAAGGGACAAGGAACCAGCCCCAGCATTTT
CDR3 protein: CASSLEGTRNQPQHF
D gene: NA
J gene: TRBJ1-5
clone size: NA
V gene: TRBV5-8

CDR3 DNA: TGTGCCAGCAGCGAGGGGTCGCTAGGGGCCGGGGAGACCCAGTACTTC
CDR3 protein: CASSEGSLGAGETQYF
D gene: NA
J gene: TRBJ2-5
clone size: NA
V gene: TRBV9

CDR3 DNA: TGCAGCGTCGCCCGGACAGGGTCCTACAATGAGCAGTTCTTC
CDR3 protein: CSVARTGSYNEQFF
D gene: TRBD1
J gene: TRBJ2-1
clone size: NA
V gene: TRBV29-1

CDR3 DNA: TGCGCTAGCAGGTCCGGGGGGGCTTCTGAAGCTTTCTTT
CDR3 protein: CASRSGGASEAFF
D gene: NA
J gene: TRBJ1-1
clone size: NA
V gene: TRBV10-2

CDR3 DNA: TGTGCCAGCAGCCTAGGGGCTAGCGGGAGGCTCGATGAGCAGTTCTTC
CDR3 protein: CASSLGASGRLDEQFF
D gene: TRBD2
J gene: TRBJ2-1
clone size: NA
V gene: TRBV7-2

CDR3 DNA: TGTGCCAGCAGTACACGACTAGCGGGAGGGCGGGGTGAGCAGTTCTTC
CDR3 protein: CASSTRLAGGRGEQFF
D gene: TRBD2
J gene: TRBJ2-1
clone size: NA
V gene: TRBV6-6

CDR3 DNA: TGTGCCAGCAGTTTATCTTTGGGTCTAGCGGGAGAGCAGTTCTTC
CDR3 protein: CASSLSLGLAGEQFF
D gene: TRBD2
J gene: TRBJ2-1
clone size: NA
V gene: TRBV28

CDR3 DNA: TGCGCCAGCACGCGACTAGCGGGAGACACCGGGGAGCTGTTTTTT
CDR3 protein: CASTRLAGDTGELFF
D gene: TRBD2
J gene: TRBJ2-2
clone size: few
V gene: TRBV5-1

CDR3 DNA: TGTGCCAGCAGTGTCCCGGGACAGGGGCGGTATGAAAAACTGTTTTTT
CDR3 protein: CASSVPGQGRYEKLFF
D gene: TRBD1
J gene: TRBJ1-4
clone size: once
V gene: TRBV2

CDR3 DNA: TGCGCCAGCGGCGAGGGACAGGGAGGTGGCTACACCTTC
CDR3 protein: CASGEGQGGGYTF
D gene: TRBD1
J gene: TRBJ1-2
clone size: NA
V gene: TRBV5-1

CDR3 DNA: TGTGCCAGCAGTCGCAACCCCGGGACAGGGTACAATGAGCAGTTCTTC
CDR3 protein: CASSRNPGTGYNEQFF
D gene: TRBD1
J gene: TRBJ2-1
clone size: NA
V gene: TRBV7-9

CDR3 DNA: TGTGCCAGCAGCCTAGGACAGGTCTTTAATCAGCCCCAGCATTTT
CDR3 protein: CASSLGQVFNQPQHF
D gene: TRBD1
J gene: TRBJ1-5
clone size: NA
V gene: TRBV7-8

CDR3 DNA: TGTGCCAGCAGCGTAGCCCCGGAGAGTACCTACGAGCAGTACTTC
CDR3 protein: CASSVAPESTYEQYF
D gene: NA
J gene: TRBJ2-7
clone size: NA
V gene: TRBV9

CDR3 DNA: TGTGCCAGCAGTTTAGGTACCGGGCAGGGGGGCGCCCAGCCCCAGCATTTT
CDR3 protein: CASSLGTGQGGAQPQHF
D gene: TRBD1
J gene: TRBJ1-5
clone size: NA
V gene: TRBV27

CDR3 DNA: TGTGCCAGCAGTGAAGGGGCATGGGGGGGGAAGCAAGAGACCCAGTACTTC
CDR3 protein: CASSEGAWGGKQETQYF
D gene: TRBD2
J gene: TRBJ2-5
clone size: NA
V gene: TRBV6-1

CDR3 DNA: TGTGCCAGCAGTTCCCCGGGACAGGGAACCTACGAGCAGTACTTC
CDR3 protein: CASSSPGQGTYEQYF
D gene: TRBD1
J gene: TRBJ2-7
clone size: once
V gene: TRBV6-5

CDR3 DNA: TGTGCCAGCAGTTACTCGTTTCTCGGGGAGCTGTTTTTT
CDR3 protein: CASSYSFLGELFF
D gene: NA
J gene: TRBJ2-2
clone size: NA
V gene: TRBV6-6

CDR3 DNA: TGTGCCAGCAGTGAAGTAGTTATACAGTTCTTC
CDR3 protein: CASSEVVIQFF
D gene: NA
J gene: TRBJ2-1
clone size: few
V gene: TRBV2

CDR3 DNA: TGTGCCAGCAGTCCCCGCCCTAGCGGGGGCTGGGAGACCCAGTACTTC
CDR3 protein: CASSPRPSGGWETQYF
D gene: TRBD2
J gene: TRBJ2-5
clone size: medium-sized
V gene: TRBV28

CDR3 DNA: TGTGCCAGTAGTATTGGGGCACACGATGGCTACACCTTC
CDR3 protein: CASSIGAHDGYTF
D gene: NA
J gene: TRBJ1-2
clone size: medium-sized
V gene: TRBV19

CDR3 DNA: TGTGCCAGCAGTGACCAAACAGGAGGGCAGCCCCAGCATTTT
CDR3 protein: CASSDQTGGQPQHF
D gene: NA
J gene: TRBJ1-5
clone size: few
V gene: TRBV27

CDR3 DNA: TGTGCCAGCAGCTCCATAGGACTAGCGGGAGGGCCAGATACGCAGTATTTT
CDR3 protein: CASSSIGLAGGPDTQYF
D gene: TRBD2
J gene: TRBJ2-3
clone size: NA
V gene: TRBV7-9

CDR3 DNA: TGTGCCAGCAGTCAGACAGGGGGCTCTGGAAACACCATATATTTT
CDR3 protein: CASSQTGGSGNTIYF
D gene: TRBD1
J gene: TRBJ1-3
clone size: NA
V gene: TRBV2

CDR3 DNA: TGCGCCAGCAGGGGAGGTACGGAGACCCAGTACTTC
CDR3 protein: CASRGGTETQYF
D gene: NA
J gene: TRBJ2-5
clone size: NA
V gene: TRBV5-1

CDR3 DNA: TGTGCCAGCTCACCAACCGGGACAGGGGACGAGCAGTACTTC
CDR3 protein: CASSPTGTGDEQYF
D gene: TRBD1
J gene: TRBJ2-7
clone size: NA
V gene: TRBV18